A selection of T cell receptor beta chains follows, all from one sample in a study of blood T cell repertoires in COVID-19. The data were produced by immunoSEQ multiplex PCR, yet TCRdb's version contains in-frame clones alone and is incomplete. The sample records approximately 230,000 clones, roughly 87% being singletons. Sequencing was done on a sample of peripheral blood. Source of these receptors: a man between 18 and 29 years old with active or convalescent COVID-19. Both conserved end residues are part of each CDR3. Each record gives: V gene, CDR3 length, D gene, clone size, J gene, CDR3 protein, CDR3 DNA. A D gene is named only where the DNA matches it firmly. Clone size is not always given. Where it is, it says once, few, many or a class for expanded clones.

TRBV20-1	14	TRBD1	once	TRBJ2-4	CSASTGDAKNIQYF	TGCAGTGCTAGTACAGGGGATGCCAAAAACATTCAGTACTTC
TRBV5-8	15	TRBD2	NA	TRBJ2-7	CASSLRREFAYEQYF	TGTGCCAGCAGCTTAAGGCGGGAGTTTGCCTACGAGCAGTACTTC
TRBV11-2	15	TRBD1	few	TRBJ1-2	CASSLAAGTGYGYTF	TGTGCCAGCAGCTTAGCGGCGGGGACAGGGTATGGCTACACCTTC
TRBV2	14	NA	NA	TRBJ1-1	CASRLSGVGTEAFF	TGTGCCAGCAGGCTATCAGGGGTAGGCACTGAAGCTTTCTTT
TRBV9	14	TRBD2	NA	TRBJ2-7	CASSRLAGAYEQYF	TGTGCCAGCAGCCGTTTAGCGGGAGCCTACGAGCAGTACTTC
TRBV30	13	NA	NA	TRBJ1-4	CASTGWSNEKLFF	TGTGCCTCAACAGGGTGGAGTAATGAAAAACTGTTTTTT
TRBV6-4	14	TRBD1	once	TRBJ1-5	CATSWTGGSQPQHF	TGTGCCACCAGCTGGACAGGAGGGAGTCAGCCCCAGCATTTT
TRBV5-4	13	TRBD1	NA	TRBJ1-2	CASTAGTVDGYTF	TGTGCCAGCACCGCCGGGACAGTTGATGGCTACACCTTC
TRBV3-1/TRBV3-2	13	NA	NA	TRBJ1-1	CASSRQQTSEAFF	TGTGCCAGCAGCCGACAGCAGACCTCTGAAGCTTTCTTT
TRBV18	17	NA	NA	TRBJ2-3	CASSPFPSGALVDTQYF	TGTGCCAGCTCACCATTCCCCAGCGGAGCGTTAGTTGATACGCAGTATTTT
TRBV3-1/TRBV3-2	12	NA	NA	TRBJ1-6	CASRLQGSPLHF	TGTGCCAGCAGGCTACAGGGTTCACCCCTCCACTTT
TRBV11-2	17	NA	once	TRBJ2-1	CASSFPAGPSWGNEQFF	TGTGCCAGCAGCTTCCCCGCGGGCCCCAGTTGGGGCAATGAGCAGTTCTTC
TRBV6-5	15	TRBD1	NA	TRBJ1-4	CASSYYDRDVEKLFF	TGTGCCAGCAGTTACTATGACAGGGATGTTGAAAAACTGTTTTTT
TRBV6-5	13	NA	once	TRBJ1-3	CASRRSSGNTIYF	TGTGCCAGCAGGCGGTCGTCTGGAAACACCATATATTTT
TRBV6-2/TRBV6-3	19	TRBD1	NA	TRBJ1-6	CASSFSPDRGRIDNSPLHF	TGTGCCAGCAGTTTCTCACCGGACAGGGGGCGGATCGATAATTCACCCCTCCACTTT
TRBV9	12	NA	NA	TRBJ2-1	CASSVAGYEQFF	TGTGCCAGCAGCGTAGCAGGGTACGAGCAGTTCTTC
TRBV3-1/TRBV3-2	13	TRBD1	NA	TRBJ2-1	CASSQGDRDEQFF	TGTGCCAGCAGCCAGGGCGACAGGGATGAGCAGTTCTTC